Listed here are 28 T cell receptor beta chains from one sample, sequenced in a study of blood T cell repertoires in COVID-19. Repertoires were generated with immunoSEQ multiplex PCR, while TCRdb's copy carries only in-frame clones and drops some. The sample contains approximately 150,000 clones, about 91% of which appear only once. The specimen was peripheral blood. The receptors derive from a woman aged 45 to 65 with acute or convalescent COVID-19.

The gene calls are TRBV7-2 and TRBJ1-6; maybe TRBD1 (5 bases). The CDR3 sequence is 15 residues long. V lost 1 base and J lost 8, with 12 bases in between. Germline loops: CDR1 SGHTA, CDR2 FQGNSA. CDR3 nucleotide sequence: TGTGCCAGCAGCTTAGTAGGGACTTCGGATTCACCCCTCCACTTT. Translated, it gives CASSLVGTSDSPLHF. Combining the CDR3 with reference TRBV7-2 and TRBJ1-6 gives the whole variable domain GAGVSQSPSNKVTEKGKDVELRCDPISGHTALYWYRQSLGQGLEFLIYFQGNSAPDKSGLPSDRFSAERTGGSVSTLTIQRTQQEDSAVYLCASSLVGTSDSPLHFGNGTRLTVT.

The V and J genes are TRBV30 and TRBJ2-1; tentative D call: TRBD1 (5 bases). The V and J ends lost 5 bases and 3 bases respectively, with 23 bases between them. Germline-derived CDR1 and CDR2 are GTSNPN and SVGIG (reference sequence). CDR3 length: 17 amino acids. CDR3 coding DNA: TGTGCCTGGGCGTCACGACAGCGTCAGTTCTACTACAATGAGCAGTTCTTC. The encoded protein is CAWASRQRQFYYNEQFF. Full variable domain (rest looked up from reference TRBV30 and TRBJ2-1): SQTIHQWPATLVQPVGSPLSLECTVEGTSNPNLYWYRQAAGRGLQLLFYSVGIGQISSEVPQNLSASRPQDRQFILSSKKLLLSDSGFYLCAWASRQRQFYYNEQFFGPGTRLTVL.

The chain uses TRBV3-1 (or the pseudogene TRBV3-2) and TRBJ1-5, with D tentatively TRBD1 (5 bases). Trimming took 1 base from V and 4 from J, leaving 11 bases between them. Germline CDR1 reads LGHDT; CDR2 reads YNNKEL (reference sequence). This CDR3 region has 15 residues. CDR3 nucleotides: TGTGCCAGCAGCCAAGGACGGGGGTGGAATCAGCCCCAGCATTTT. Its protein is CASSQGRGWNQPQHF.

The V gene is TRBV18, the J gene TRBJ1-2; possibly TRBD1 for D (5 bases). Germline V gives CDR1 KGHSH, CDR2 LQKENI. V lost 4 bases, J lost 3 bases, and 12 bases lay in between. The CDR3 is made up of 14 amino acids. DNA of the CDR3: TGTGCCAGCTCACAAGGGGCGGCGGACTATGGCTACACCTTC. This translates into CASSQGAADYGYTF.

J is TRBJ1-2 and V is TRBV30; tentatively, D is TRBD1 (6 bases). CDR3 size: 12 residues. Germline CDR1 and CDR2: GTSNPN and SVGIG (reference sequence). Trimming stripped 1 base from V and 8 bases from J, with 11 bases between. CDR3 DNA: TGTGCCTGGAGTGCACGGACAGAAGGCTACACCTTC. Translation: CAWSARTEGYTF.

The chain is built from TRBV9 and TRBJ2-7, with a weak D call TRBD2 (6 bases). Trimming took 4 bases from V and 6 from J, leaving 23 bases between them. CDR3 length equals 16 residues. CDR1 SGDLS and CDR2 YYNGEE come from the germline V gene. This CDR3 reads CASSPTLRRGGSEQYF. The CDR3 bases are TGTGCCAGCAGCCCCACTCTCCGGAGGGGCGGCTCCGAGCAGTACTTC. Variable domain in full (rest from reference TRBV9 and TRBJ2-7): DSGVTQTPKHLITATGQRVTLRCSPRSGDLSVYWYQQSLDQGLQFLIQYYNGEERAKGNILERFSAQQFPDLHSELNLSSLELGDSALYFCASSPTLRRGGSEQYFGPGTRLTVT.

This sequence joins TRBV5-4 and TRBJ1-1, with D possibly being TRBD1 (6 bases). CDR3 length: 16 amino acids. Germline assignment: CDR1 SGHNT and CDR2 YYREEE (reference sequence). V was trimmed by 7 bases and J by 0 bases, leaving 19 bases between them. The CDR3: CASGGRTANMNTEAFF. CDR3 DNA sequence: TGTGCCAGCGGAGGACGGACAGCAAATATGAACACTGAAGCTTTCTTT.

CDR3 loop: CASSLWHRGNQPQHF. The CDR3 coding sequence is TGTGCCAGCAGCTTGTGGCACCGGGGCAATCAGCCCCAGCATTTT. V and J are TRBV5-5 and TRBJ1-5; no firm D call. There are 15 residues in the CDR3. V gave up 1 base and J gave up 2 bases, with 10 bases separating them. CDR1 is SGHKS and CDR2 is YYEKEE in the germline V gene (reference sequence).

The rearrangement joins TRBV10-1 to TRBJ1-4; D uncertain. From germline, CDR1 is WNHNN and CDR2 SYGVQD (reference sequence). The CDR3 is 13 amino acids. Trimming shortened V by 3 bases and J by 5 bases, and 7 bases separated the two germline ends. CDR3 coding DNA: TGCGCCAGCAGTGATACAAAGAATGAAAAACTGTTTTTT. Its translation: CASSDTKNEKLFF.

The genes are TRBV6-6 and TRBJ2-5; TRBD1 matches 9 bases. The J segment lost 5 bases and the V segment lost 8 bases, leaving 9 bases of the junction unmatched. Germline values: CDR1 MNHNY, CDR2 SVGAGI (reference sequence). This CDR3 has 14 amino acids. The CDR3 nucleotides are TGTGCCAGCTGGAAACAGGGGGCGTGGGAGACCCAGTACTTC. It specifies CASWKQGAWETQYF.

About this clone: One end of the junction does not line up with germline, which may come from a read error. The chain couples TRBV28 to TRBJ2-4, with D possibly TRBD1 on 6 matching bases. The germline gives CDR1 MDHEN, CDR2 SYDVKM. This CDR3 spans 12 amino acids. CDR3 region: CASSLPGVRVHF. The CDR3 DNA follows: TGTGCCAGCAGTTTACCAGGGGTCAGGGTGCACTTC.

The chain joins TRBV10-1 to TRBJ2-7; the D is unclear. The CDR3 covers 14 residues. CDR1 and CDR2 from the germline V gene are WNHNN and SYGVQD (reference sequence). V dropped 2 bases and J dropped 0 bases, with 8 bases sitting between them. CDR3 sequence reads: CASSESRFSYEQYF. CDR3 bases: TGCGCCAGCAGTGAGAGCAGGTTCTCCTACGAGCAGTACTTC.

V is TRBV20-1 and J is TRBJ2-7, with D tentatively TRBD1 (6 bases). This CDR3 contains 15 residues. Trimming removed 3 bases from V and 4 bases from J, with 19 bases in between. Per germline, CDR1 DFQATT and CDR2 SNEGSKA (reference sequence). CDR3 bases: TGCAGTGCTAGTGCAGGTGGGACAACGGGATACGAGCAGTACTTC. This encodes CSASAGGTTGYEQYF.

The CDR3 region has the DNA TGTGCCACCAGTGCCTGGACAGGGGGCAACACAGATACGCAGTATTTT. Amino acids: CATSAWTGGNTDTQYF. V and J are TRBV24-1 and TRBJ2-3; 11 nucleotides align to TRBD1. V dropped 5 bases and J dropped 2; count of bases not matched to a gene: 5. Germline V gene data show CDR1 as KGHDR and CDR2 as SFDVKD. The CDR3 contains 16 residues.

CDR3 residues: CASSEWARSGNTIYF. CDR3 DNA sequence: TGTGCCAGCAGTGAATGGGCCCGCTCTGGAAACACCATATATTTT. The rearrangement links TRBV6-1 to TRBJ1-3; no clear D gene. V was clipped by 2 bases and J by 0 bases, with 8 bases between them. Germline-derived CDR1 and CDR2 are MNHNS and SASEGT. CDR3 length: 15 residues.

The chain employs TRBV3-1 (or the pseudogene TRBV3-2) and TRBJ2-7; unclear D gene. CDR1 and CDR2 (germline): LGHDT, YNNKEL (reference sequence). The CDR3 covers 13 residues. Trimming left V 1 base short and J 0 bases short, with 4 bases between. CDR3 bases: TGTGCCAGCAGCCAAGGGCCCTCCTACGAGCAGTACTTC. Residues: CASSQGPSYEQYF.

The V and J genes are TRBV7-9 and TRBJ2-2; no clear D. V lost 5 bases and J lost 1, with 14 bases in between. In germline, CDR1 is SEHNR, CDR2 FQNEAQ (reference sequence). This CDR3 comprises 16 residues. This CDR3 is CASSSPGPLNTGELFF. Here the CDR3 DNA reads TGTGCCAGCAGCAGTCCGGGTCCCTTGAACACCGGGGAGCTGTTTTTT.

The chain recombines TRBV15 with TRBJ2-7; perhaps TRBD2 as D (5 bases). This CDR3 comprises 15 residues. In germline, CDR1 is LNHNV, CDR2 YYDKDF (reference sequence). V shed 1 base and J shed 0 bases, with 10 bases lying between them. CDR3 residues: CATSRGTLSSYEQYF. The CDR3 nucleotides are TGTGCCACCAGCAGAGGGACTCTTTCCTCCTACGAGCAGTACTTC.

The genes are TRBV7-2 and TRBJ2-1, with 10 bases matching TRBD1. The germline gives CDR1 SGHTA, CDR2 FQGNSA. V gave up 5 bases and J gave up 8 bases; unmatched junction bases: 3. The CDR3 contains 13 residues. The CDR3 DNA sequence: TGTGCCAGCAGCGGAGGGACAGGGGATGAGCAGTTCTTC. The encoded protein is CASSGGTGDEQFF. The complete variable domain, with remaining parts taken from reference TRBV7-2 and TRBJ2-1, reads GAGVSQSPSNKVTEKGKDVELRCDPISGHTALYWYRQSLGQGLEFLIYFQGNSAPDKSGLPSDRFSAERTGGSVSTLTIQRTQQEDSAVYLCASSGGTGDEQFFGPGTRLTVL.

V gene TRBV9 combines with J gene TRBJ2-7; 7 bases map to TRBD1. CDR3 length: 17 residues. Germline V CDR1 and CDR2: SGDLS, YYNGEE. V was pared by 4 bases and J by 1 base, with 14 bases of the junction left unmatched. CDR3 sequence: CASSLLPQGKMSYEQYF. CDR3 in DNA: TGTGCCAGCAGCCTCTTACCACAGGGGAAGATGTCCTACGAGCAGTACTTC.

J is TRBJ1-2 and V is TRBV18; 7 nucleotides match TRBD1. Germline CDR1 is KGHSH and CDR2 is LQKENI. The CDR3 is 16 amino acids. J was trimmed by 4 bases and V by 4 bases; bases with no gene match: 12. CDR3 nucleotide sequence: TGTGCCAGCTCACAAAAACAGGGGCTCGCAGTCTATGGCTACACCTTC. Amino acids: CASSQKQGLAVYGYTF.

This clone was recorded a few times. The rearrangement joins TRBV27 to TRBJ2-7; TRBD2 matches 12 bases. CDR1 MNHEY and CDR2 SMNVEV come from the germline V gene (reference sequence). The V segment lost 1 base and the J segment 3 bases; nucleotides outside the gene matches: 4. The CDR3 contains 16 residues. The CDR3 region is CASSLLSSGRDYEQYF. The CDR3 DNA sequence: TGTGCCAGCAGTTTATTGTCTAGCGGGAGGGACTACGAGCAGTACTTC.

The rearrangement uses TRBV24-1 and TRBJ1-4; D uncertain. The CDR3 consists of 17 residues. Trimming shortened V by 0 bases and J by 2 bases, and 12 bases separated the two germline ends. Germline V gene data show CDR1 as KGHDR and CDR2 as SFDVKD. CDR3 sequence: CATSDLSGERTNEKLFF. CDR3 coding DNA: TGTGCCACCAGTGATTTGTCGGGAGAAAGGACTAATGAAAAACTGTTTTTT.

The chain recombines TRBV28 with TRBJ1-2; tentative D call: TRBD1 (6 bases). V was trimmed by 5 bases and J by 4 bases, leaving 20 bases between them. This CDR3 has 16 amino acids. Germline-derived CDR1 and CDR2 are MDHEN and SYDVKM. The DNA for the CDR3 is TGTGCCAGCAGTCCCCCAGATAGGGGGGGCGGCTATGGCTACACCTTC. This sequence encodes CASSPPDRGGGYGYTF.

This chain links TRBV3-1 (or the pseudogene TRBV3-2) with TRBJ1-4; D remains unclear. The ends were cut back, 0 bases at V and 8 bases at J, with 7 bases in the middle. Germline CDR1 LGHDT, CDR2 YNNKEL (reference sequence). This CDR3 is built from 13 residues. As DNA, the CDR3 is TGTGCCAGCAGCCAAGATCGGGAGGAAAAACTGTTTTTT. The encoded protein is CASSQDREEKLFF.

The CDR3 sequence is CASVNRDWQETQYF. In DNA form, the CDR3 reads TGTGCCAGCGTAAACCGGGACTGGCAAGAGACCCAGTACTTC. The J gene is TRBJ2-5, the V gene TRBV2; possibly TRBD2 for D (6 bases). V shed 8 bases and J shed 2 bases, with 15 bases lying between them. This CDR3 region has 14 residues. Germline CDR1 SNHLY, CDR2 FYNNEI.

V is TRBV30 and J is TRBJ2-3; 9 positions match TRBD2. The germline V gene has CDR1 GTSNPN and CDR2 SVGIG (reference sequence). J was trimmed by 6 bases and V by 4 bases; bases with no gene match: 5. CDR3 length: 13 residues. The CDR3 protein is CAWNPGTSDTQYF. CDR3 bases: TGTGCCTGGAACCCCGGGACTAGCGATACGCAGTATTTT.

The rearrangement uses TRBV19 and TRBJ1-1, with a possible D match to TRBD1 (5 bases). From germline, CDR1 is LNHDA and CDR2 SQIVND (reference sequence). V was pared by 2 bases and J by 11 bases, with 18 bases between. The CDR3 loop spans 14 amino acids. CDR3 nucleotide sequence: TGTGCCAGTAGTATAATGAGCCAGGGAATAGAGGCTTTCTTT. It yields the protein CASSIMSQGIEAFF.